Below are 24 T cell receptor beta chains sequenced from a single sample in a study of T cells in Graves' hyperthyroidism and ophthalmopathy. The CDR3 regions of TCR beta were amplified from RNA transcripts. A first-round RT-PCR of the TCR CDR3 used the HTBI primer set. TCRdb reprocessed the multiplex PCR reads via MiXCR and lists one record per CDR3 protein. There are 550,000 to 700,000 distinct CDR3 sequences in the sample; roughly 50% occur only once, and roughly 20% lies in the top ten. Sequenced sample: peripheral blood or thyroid tissue (not recorded which). Receptors were obtained from an adult woman with Graves' disease, either hyperthyroidism or ophthalmopathy (not recorded which).

CDR3 DNA sequence: TGTGCCTGCGCGGGAGTAGCGGGAAAGGGGGAGACCCAGTACTTC. Protein sequence: CACAGVAGKGETQYF. The chain carries TRBV11-3 and TRBJ2-5; 8 bases agree with TRBD2. V dropped 11 bases and J dropped 5; count of bases not matched to a gene: 16. The CDR3 covers 15 residues. Looked up from germline, CDR1 is SGHNT and CDR2 is YENEEA.

This chain connects TRBV7-8 to TRBJ1-6; 7 bases are a match to TRBD1. CDR1 SGHVS and CDR2 FQNEAQ come from the germline V gene. There are 14 residues in the CDR3. V gave up 5 bases and J gave up 10 bases; unmatched junction bases: 8. CDR3 amino acids: CASSPGQELSPLHF. As DNA, the CDR3 is TGTGCCAGCAGCCCCGGACAGGAGCTCTCACCCCTCCACTTT.

This clonotype was recorded at least ten times. The chain couples TRBV6-5 to TRBJ2-5; the D gene is possibly TRBD1 (6 bases). The length of the CDR3 is 12 residues. Germline V lookup: CDR1 MNHEY, CDR2 SVGAGI. Trimming took off 2 bases at V and 7 bases at J, with 8 bases between the two ends. The CDR3 here is CASSYLRGTQYF. Written as DNA, the CDR3 is TGTGCCAGCAGTTACCTCAGGGGGACCCAGTACTTC.

The rearrangement joins TRBV15 to TRBJ2-7, with 9 bases identical to TRBD1. CDR3 size: 15 residues. Per germline, CDR1 LNHNV and CDR2 YYDKDF (reference sequence). The V and J ends lost 2 bases and 8 bases, in that order; junction bases with no gene match: 10. CDR3 protein: CATSRFGTGNNQQYF. The CDR3 bases are TGTGCCACCAGCAGATTCGGGACAGGGAACAACCAGCAGTACTTC. The variable domain in full, with the rest retrieved from reference TRBV15 and TRBJ2-7, is DAMVIQNPRYQVTQFGKPVTLSCSQTLNHNVMYWYQQKSSQAPKLLFHYYDKDFNNEADTPDNFQSRRPNTSFCFLDIRSPGLGDTAMYLCATSRFGTGNNQQYFGPGTRLTVT.

The rearrangement joins TRBV5-8 to TRBJ2-7, with D tentatively TRBD2 (6 bases). This CDR3 comprises 15 residues. Between the trimmed V and J ends, which lost 2 bases and 3 bases, there was a span of 15 bases. Germline V gene lookup returns CDR1 SGHTS and CDR2 YDEGEE. DNA for the CDR3: TGTGCCAGCAGCTTACGGACGGACTATGGCTACGAGCAGTACTTC. This encodes CASSLRTDYGYEQYF.

This clonotype was found many times. V is TRBV19 and J is TRBJ1-4; tentatively, D is TRBD1 (6 bases). Per germline, CDR1 LNHDA and CDR2 SQIVND (reference sequence). CDR3 size: 15 residues. V lost 6 bases and J 0 bases, leaving 11 bases between the germline ends. CDR3 nucleotides: TGTGCCAGTAGCGAAGGACAGTCAACTAATGAAAAACTGTTTTTT. Encoded protein: CASSEGQSTNEKLFF.

This clonotype was detected many times. This rearrangement joins TRBV28 to TRBJ1-2, with D tentatively TRBD1 (6 bases). The CDR3 totals 14 residues. The germline V gene has CDR1 MDHEN and CDR2 SYDVKM. Trimming stripped 3 bases from V and 7 bases from J, with 15 bases between. The CDR3 region has the DNA TGTGCCAGCAGTTTTCAGGGGTTCTCTCCTGGCTACACCTTC. Translation: CASSFQGFSPGYTF.

The chain is built from TRBV5-4 and TRBJ2-5, with no clear D. Germline assignment: CDR1 SGHNT and CDR2 YYREEE (reference sequence). The V end was cut by 3 bases, the J end by 8 bases, with 11 bases between. The CDR3 spans 12 residues. In DNA form, the CDR3 reads TGTGCCAGCAGCTGGTCTGGCTTAACCCAGTACTTC. Amino acid sequence: CASSWSGLTQYF.

The V gene is TRBV25-1, the J gene TRBJ2-5, with TRBD2 matching 9 bases. Trimming removed 0 bases from V and 4 bases from J; junction bases left unmatched: 3. The germline V gene has CDR1 MGHDK and CDR2 SYGVNS. CDR3 length equals 15 residues. CDR3 sequence (DNA): TGTGCCAGCAGTGAATATAAACTAGCGGGAGAGACCCAGTACTTC. Its translation: CASSEYKLAGETQYF.

Comments on this clonotype: The conserved phenylalanine or tryptophan is not found at the CDR3 terminus, so this likely reflects a read error. The limits of the CDR3 on the DNA are not certain, so only TCRdb's listed CDR3 is given. The V call is TRBV7-2, the J call TRBJ2-2; the table names TRBD1, a call not compared with the DNA. Germline CDR1 and CDR2: SGHTA and FQGNSA. The CDR3 length equals 18 residues, ends included. CDR3: CASSIDRDRVSSHRGAVV.

Worth noting for this clonotype: One end of the junction varies from germline; a read error may be responsible. V and J are TRBV5-1 and TRBJ2-7; D is possibly TRBD1 or TRBD2 (5 bases each). The CDR3 sequence is 15 residues long. Germline CDR1 and CDR2: SGHRS and YFSETQ. The CDR3 here is CASSVWDGRSYEQYF. In DNA form, the CDR3 reads TGTGCCAGCAGCGTGTGGGACGGGCGCTCCTACGAGCAGTACTTC.

V gene TRBV11-1 combines with J gene TRBJ1-4; 8 positions match TRBD1. The germline CDR1 and CDR2 sequences are SGHAT and FQDESV (reference sequence). J gave up 4 bases and V 5 bases, and 9 bases lay outside the gene matches. The CDR3 is 16 amino acids. The CDR3 DNA follows: TGTGCCAGCAGCATCGGGACAGGTCAGGATAATGAAAAACTGTTTTTT. Translation gives CASSIGTGQDNEKLFF. The variable domain in full, completed from reference TRBV11-1 and TRBJ1-4, reads EAEVAQSPRYKITEKSQAVAFWCDPISGHATLYWYRQILGQGPELLVQFQDESVVDDSQLPKDRFSAERLKGVDSTLKIQPAELGDSAMYLCASSIGTGQDNEKLFFGSGTQLSVL.

For this clonotype: At one end, the junction sequence differs from germline, possibly due to a read error. J is TRBJ1-6 and V is TRBV7-9; the D is unclear. Germline V gene lookup returns CDR1 SEHNR and CDR2 FQNEAQ (reference sequence). The CDR3 covers 15 residues. Written as DNA, the CDR3 is TGCGCCAGCAGCTTAGAAGTAGAGTATAATTCACCCCTCCACTTT. It is translated as CASSLEVEYNSPLHF.

This clonotype has just one count. The chain employs TRBV7-2 and TRBJ2-7; D uncertain. Germline-derived CDR1 and CDR2 are SGHTA and FQGNSA. This CDR3 comprises 13 residues. Trimming removed 2 bases from V and 7 bases from J, with 12 bases in between. CDR3 nucleotide sequence: TGTGCCAGCAGCTTAAAGCAGGTTGGAGAGCAGTACTTC. Encoded protein: CASSLKQVGEQYF.

This clonotype has a count of ten or more. This chain connects TRBV7-9 to TRBJ1-1, with a tentative D call TRBD1 (6 bases). V lost 6 bases to trimming and J lost 4 bases, with 18 bases between them. CDR1 is SEHNR, CDR2 FQNEAQ, per germline (reference sequence). CDR3 length: 15 residues. CDR3 nucleotides: TGTGCCAGCAGTACTACAACAGGGATGAGCACTGAAGCTTTCTTT. Protein product: CASSTTTGMSTEAFF.

There are many counts of this clonotype. J is TRBJ1-1 and V is TRBV6-1; 7 bases agree with TRBD1. The germline V gene has CDR1 MNHNS and CDR2 SASEGT. The trim removed 10 bases at V and 7 bases at J, leaving 12 bases unmatched. This CDR3 is 13 amino acids long. The CDR3 region is CATIRQGGIEAFF. CDR3 nucleotide sequence: TGTGCCACCATTCGACAGGGCGGGATTGAAGCTTTCTTT.

The V call is TRBV12-3 or TRBV12-4, the J call TRBJ1-1; TRBD1 aligns across 7 bases. Losses at the gene ends were 6 bases for V and 5 bases for J; bases not matched to a gene: 6. The CDR3 extends over 13 amino acids. CDR3 protein: CASRHRGGTEAFF. CDR3 DNA: TGTGCCAGCAGACACAGGGGAGGGACTGAAGCTTTCTTT.

At least ten counts were recorded for this clonotype. The chain joins TRBV7-3 to TRBJ2-2, with 7 bases lining up with TRBD2. V was pared by 3 bases and J by 1 base, with 8 bases of the junction left unmatched. The CDR3 consists of 17 residues. Germline V CDR1 and CDR2: SGHTA, FQGTGA. The chain's CDR3 is CASSFVRLAENTGELFF. The DNA of the CDR3 is TGTGCCAGCAGCTTCGTGCGGCTAGCGGAGAACACCGGGGAGCTGTTTTTT.

J is TRBJ1-2 and V is TRBV20-1; 8 nucleotides align to TRBD1. This CDR3 has 13 amino acids. V lost 3 bases and J lost 7; bases outside the gene matches: 7. Germline V gene lookup returns CDR1 DFQATT and CDR2 SNEGSKA (reference sequence). The CDR3 spells CSASLQGASGYTF. CDR3 nucleotides: TGCAGTGCTAGTCTTCAGGGGGCTAGTGGCTACACCTTC.

The gene calls are TRBV20-1 and TRBJ1-2, with TRBD1 as a possible D gene (6 bases). The V end was cut by 3 bases, the J end by 4 bases, with 15 bases between. CDR3 length equals 14 residues. Germline V lookup: CDR1 DFQATT, CDR2 SNEGSKA (reference sequence). CDR3 region: CSASRGSGSYGYTF. The CDR3 DNA sequence: TGCAGTGCTAGTAGGGGGTCCGGAAGCTATGGCTACACCTTC.

As for this clonotype: A much larger clone differs by one base, so this may be a read error. The J gene is TRBJ1-2, the V gene TRBV14, with D unresolved. The CDR3 spans 14 residues. Germline-derived CDR1 and CDR2 are SGHDN and FVKESK. The CDR3 DNA is TGTGCCAGCAGCCAAGATATAGGGAACTATAGCTACACCTTC. This translates into CASSQDIGNYSYTF. Looking up the rest from reference TRBV14 and TRBJ1-2 gives the full variable domain: EAGVTQFPSHSVIEKGQTVTLRCDPISGHDNLYWYRRVMGKEIKFLLHFVKESKQDESGMPNNRFLAERTGGTYSTLKVQPAELEDSGVYFCASSQDIGNYSYTFGSGTRLTVV.

This clonotype came up many times. The gene calls are TRBV5-7 and TRBJ2-7, with D tentatively TRBD2 (5 bases). TRBV5-7 falls under the ORF class, with uncertain function. This CDR3 contains 13 residues. V was cut by 2 bases and J by 4 bases, with 10 bases left in between. For the CDR3, the DNA is TGTGCCAGCAGCTTAGGGAGACGGTACGAGCAGTACTTC. Encoded protein: CASSLGRRYEQYF.

The genes are TRBV28 and TRBJ2-7, with 10 bases that match TRBD1. Germline V gives CDR1 MDHEN, CDR2 SYDVKM. The length of the CDR3 is 15 residues. The J segment lost 2 bases and the V segment lost 3 bases, leaving 4 bases of the junction unmatched. DNA for the CDR3: TGTGCCAGCAGTTTTGGGGACAGGGGTACCTACGAGCAGTACTTC. Protein sequence: CASSFGDRGTYEQYF.

Note on this clonotype: The DNA is omitted, as the CDR3 cannot be located on it reliably, and the CDR3 follows TCRdb's listing. This chain uses TRBV10-1 with TRBJ2-2. Germline V gives CDR1 WNHNN, CDR2 SYGVQD (reference sequence). With termini counted, the CDR3 has 19 amino acids. CDR3 loop: CASSESTSRETQYFGELFF.